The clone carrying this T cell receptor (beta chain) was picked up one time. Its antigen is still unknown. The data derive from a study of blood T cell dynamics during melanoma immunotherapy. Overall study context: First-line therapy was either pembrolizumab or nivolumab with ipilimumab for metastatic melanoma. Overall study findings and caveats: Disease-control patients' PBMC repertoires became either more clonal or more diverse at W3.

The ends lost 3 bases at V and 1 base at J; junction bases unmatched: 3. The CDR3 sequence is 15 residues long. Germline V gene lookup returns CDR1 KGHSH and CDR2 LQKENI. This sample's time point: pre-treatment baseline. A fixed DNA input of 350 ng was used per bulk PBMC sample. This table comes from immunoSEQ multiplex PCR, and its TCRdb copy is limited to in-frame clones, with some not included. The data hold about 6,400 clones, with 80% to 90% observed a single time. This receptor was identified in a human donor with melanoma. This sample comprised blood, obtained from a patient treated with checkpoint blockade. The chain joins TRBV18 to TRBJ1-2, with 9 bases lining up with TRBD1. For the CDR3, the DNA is TGTGCCAGCTCACCCGAGACAGGGGGTAACTATGGCTACACCTTC. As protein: CASSPETGGNYGYTF.